The clone carrying this T cell receptor beta chain was found a few times. One entry per CDR3 protein results from TCRdb running MiXCR on the RACE reads. Altogether about 80,000 distinct CDR3 sequences are present, roughly 7.1% being singletons, with the ten largest covering 1.5% to 1.7%. Specified time point: patch test 1, 2 weeks after DPC sensitization. Treatment noted: therapeutic diphenylcyclopropenone sensitization with weekly scalp DPC. This sample stems from a study of human T cells and chemical hapten exposure. CDR3 length: 14 amino acids. Germline-derived CDR1 and CDR2 are SGHTA and FQGNSA. V was pared by 5 bases and J by 4 bases, with 6 bases of the junction left unmatched.

J is TRBJ2-3 and V is TRBV7-2, with 7 bases aligning to TRBD1. Sequenced here: whole blood, sampled in connection with sensitization to the hapten diphenylcyclopropenone (DPC). The source is a woman in her 30s with alopecia areata. Some clones in this sample may be carry-over from other donors' samples. CDR3 residues: CASSQTGAADTQYF. The CDR3 DNA reads TGTGCCAGCAGCCAAACAGGGGCGGCAGATACGCAGTATTTT.